This is a list of T cell receptor beta chains from one sample in a study of neurological immune-mediated disorders. MiXCR, applied by TCRdb to the 5' RACE reads, yields one record per CDR3 protein. The profile shows over 90,000 distinct CDR3 sequences, more than 10% of them singletons. Material for sequencing was PBMCs. The receptor set was obtained from a female donor with HTLV-1-associated myelopathy (HAM/TSP). CDR3s include the opening cysteine and the closing phenylalanine or tryptophan. Each record gives: clone size, V gene, D gene, J gene, CDR3 protein, CDR3 DNA. A D gene is named only where the DNA matches it firmly. Not every row has a clone size; where given, it reads once, few, many or a size class.

abundance: many; v_gene: TRBV7-9; d_gene: NA; j_gene: TRBJ2-2; CDR3aa: CASSPGQGLTGELFF; CDR3nt: TGTGCCAGCAGCCCAGGACAGGGACTAACCGGGGAGCTGTTTTTT
abundance: many; v_gene: TRBV7-3; d_gene: NA; j_gene: TRBJ1-5; CDR3aa: CASSFSIYQPQHF; CDR3nt: TGTGCCAGCAGCTTCTCCATATATCAGCCCCAGCATTTT
abundance: many; v_gene: TRBV11-2; d_gene: NA; j_gene: TRBJ2-1; CDR3aa: CASSLGVVNEQFF; CDR3nt: TGTGCCAGCAGCTTAGGTGTTGTGAATGAGCAGTTCTTC
abundance: many; v_gene: TRBV5-1; d_gene: NA; j_gene: TRBJ1-6; CDR3aa: CASKWEAYNSPLHF; CDR3nt: TGCGCCAGCAAGTGGGAAGCCTATAATTCACCCCTCCACTTT
abundance: few; v_gene: TRBV7-2; d_gene: TRBD1; j_gene: TRBJ2-3; CDR3aa: CASSSYPRGQDTQYF; CDR3nt: TGTGCCAGCAGCTCCTACCCTAGGGGGCAGGATACGCAGTATTTT
abundance: many; v_gene: TRBV5-5; d_gene: NA; j_gene: TRBJ2-3; CDR3aa: CASGPAPGADTQYF; CDR3nt: TGTGCCAGCGGCCCTGCCCCGGGGGCAGATACGCAGTATTTT
abundance: NA; v_gene: TRBV6-1; d_gene: NA; j_gene: TRBJ2-7; CDR3aa: CASSDINPNEQYF; CDR3nt: TGTGCCAGCAGTGATATCAATCCGAACGAGCAGTACTTC
abundance: NA; v_gene: TRBV5-6; d_gene: NA; j_gene: TRBJ2-7; CDR3aa: CASSRQGPTYEQYF; CDR3nt: TGTGCCAGCAGCAGGCAGGGGCCCACCTACGAGCAGTACTTC
abundance: NA; v_gene: TRBV7-9; d_gene: NA; j_gene: TRBJ1-6; CDR3aa: CASSLGDVNSHLHF; CDR3nt: TGTGCCAGCAGCTTAGGGGACGTGAATTCACACCTCCACTTT
abundance: many; v_gene: TRBV12-3/TRBV12-4; d_gene: TRBD2; j_gene: TRBJ2-3; CDR3aa: CASSSGAGGPDTQYF; CDR3nt: TGTGCCAGCAGTTCGGGAGCGGGGGGGCCAGATACGCAGTATTTT
abundance: many; v_gene: TRBV5-1; d_gene: NA; j_gene: TRBJ2-1; CDR3aa: CASSLGTLNNEQFF; CDR3nt: TGCGCCAGCAGCTTGGGGACTTTAAACAATGAGCAGTTCTTC
abundance: few; v_gene: TRBV20-1; d_gene: TRBD1; j_gene: TRBJ2-7; CDR3aa: CSAKPMTGYEQYF; CDR3nt: TGCAGTGCTAAACCCATGACAGGGTACGAGCAGTACTTC
abundance: few; v_gene: TRBV20-1; d_gene: NA; j_gene: TRBJ2-6; CDR3aa: CSASAGTGSSGANVLTF; CDR3nt: TGCAGTGCTAGTGCCGGGACGGGGAGCTCTGGGGCCAACGTCCTGACTTTC
abundance: many; v_gene: TRBV7-2; d_gene: NA; j_gene: TRBJ2-1; CDR3aa: CASSRTLDFYNEQFF; CDR3nt: TGTGCCAGCAGCCGAACATTGGACTTCTACAATGAGCAGTTCTTC
abundance: many; v_gene: TRBV20-1; d_gene: TRBD1; j_gene: TRBJ2-1; CDR3aa: CRAATGQGGNEQFF; CDR3nt: TGCAGGGCCGCTACGGGACAGGGAGGCAATGAGCAGTTCTTC
abundance: many; v_gene: TRBV15; d_gene: TRBD1; j_gene: TRBJ1-1; CDR3aa: CATTTFIGQAGNTEAFF; CDR3nt: TGTGCTACCACCACCTTTATTGGACAGGCAGGGAACACTGAAGCTTTCTTT
abundance: many; v_gene: TRBV4-1; d_gene: NA; j_gene: TRBJ2-3; CDR3aa: CASSQDVRDTQYF; CDR3nt: TGCGCCAGCAGCCAGGATGTGAGAGATACGCAGTATTTT
abundance: many; v_gene: TRBV7-2; d_gene: NA; j_gene: TRBJ2-1; CDR3aa: CASSLATAPYNEQFF; CDR3nt: TGTGCCAGCAGCTTAGCAACTGCCCCCTACAATGAGCAGTTCTTC
abundance: NA; v_gene: TRBV27; d_gene: TRBD1; j_gene: TRBJ1-2; CDR3aa: CASSLIPRQGANYGYTF; CDR3nt: TGTGCCAGCAGTTTAATCCCCCGACAGGGGGCAAACTATGGCTACACCTTC
abundance: many; v_gene: TRBV15; d_gene: NA; j_gene: TRBJ2-2; CDR3aa: CATSRDLGPERPNTGELFF; CDR3nt: TGTGCTACCAGCAGAGATTTAGGGCCCGAGCGTCCGAACACCGGGGAGCTGTTTTTT
abundance: many; v_gene: TRBV5-1; d_gene: TRBD1; j_gene: TRBJ2-7; CDR3aa: CASRTVTGGLYEQYF; CDR3nt: TGCGCCAGCAGAACCGTAACAGGGGGACTCTACGAGCAGTACTTC
abundance: many; v_gene: TRBV5-1; d_gene: NA; j_gene: TRBJ1-2; CDR3aa: CASSLLGGSYGYTF; CDR3nt: TGCGCCAGCAGCTTGCTAGGGGGTAGCTATGGCTACACCTTC
abundance: many; v_gene: TRBV30; d_gene: NA; j_gene: TRBJ2-1; CDR3aa: CAWWSGSSYNEQFF; CDR3nt: TGTGCCTGGTGGAGCGGTAGCTCCTACAATGAGCAGTTCTTC
abundance: many; v_gene: TRBV5-6; d_gene: NA; j_gene: TRBJ1-5; CDR3aa: CASTLQGNNQPQHF; CDR3nt: TGTGCCAGCACCCTACAGGGAAACAATCAGCCCCAGCATTTT
abundance: many; v_gene: TRBV5-1; d_gene: NA; j_gene: TRBJ2-5; CDR3aa: CASNLFGSGQETQYF; CDR3nt: TGCGCCAGCAACCTGTTCGGTAGCGGCCAAGAGACCCAGTACTTC
abundance: many; v_gene: TRBV28; d_gene: TRBD2; j_gene: TRBJ2-7; CDR3aa: CASSLASRGSYEQYF; CDR3nt: TGTGCCAGCAGTTTAGCGTCGCGGGGGTCCTACGAGCAGTACTTC
abundance: many; v_gene: TRBV7-9; d_gene: NA; j_gene: TRBJ2-4; CDR3aa: CASSLDRTINIQYF; CDR3nt: TGTGCCAGCAGCTTAGACAGGACAATAAACATTCAGTACTTC
abundance: NA; v_gene: TRBV9; d_gene: NA; j_gene: TRBJ2-2; CDR3aa: CASSYRPAGGWSPVELFF; CDR3nt: TGTGCCAGCAGCTACCGACCAGCTGGGGGCTGGAGTCCGGTGGAGCTGTTTTTT
abundance: many; v_gene: TRBV6-5; d_gene: TRBD1; j_gene: TRBJ2-1; CDR3aa: CASIPGQGAREQFF; CDR3nt: TGTGCCAGCATCCCGGGACAGGGGGCGCGGGAGCAGTTCTTC
abundance: many; v_gene: TRBV6-5; d_gene: NA; j_gene: TRBJ2-1; CDR3aa: CASSKQPEQFF; CDR3nt: TGTGCCAGCAGTAAACAGCCGGAGCAGTTCTTC
abundance: many; v_gene: TRBV11-2; d_gene: NA; j_gene: TRBJ2-1; CDR3aa: CASSLAGYNEQFF; CDR3nt: TGTGCCAGCAGCTTAGCCGGATACAATGAGCAGTTCTTC
abundance: many; v_gene: TRBV5-1; d_gene: NA; j_gene: TRBJ2-3; CDR3aa: CASSLGRPQDTQYF; CDR3nt: TGCGCCAGCAGCTTGGGCAGGCCCCAAGATACGCAGTATTTT
abundance: many; v_gene: TRBV5-1; d_gene: NA; j_gene: TRBJ1-2; CDR3aa: CASSENYGYTF; CDR3nt: TGCGCCAGCAGCGAGAACTATGGCTACACCTTC
abundance: NA; v_gene: TRBV20-1; d_gene: TRBD2; j_gene: TRBJ2-5; CDR3aa: CSAGLAGGPGQETQYF; CDR3nt: TGCAGTGCCGGACTAGCGGGGGGCCCGGGGCAAGAGACCCAGTACTTC
abundance: NA; v_gene: TRBV7-2; d_gene: NA; j_gene: TRBJ2-1; CDR3aa: CASSFKFNEKFF; CDR3nt: TGTGCCAGCAGCTTTAAGTTCAATGAGAAGTTCTTC
abundance: many; v_gene: TRBV5-1; d_gene: NA; j_gene: TRBJ2-3; CDR3aa: CASSLWGRGTDTQYF; CDR3nt: TGCGCCAGCAGCTTATGGGGACGGGGCACAGATACGCAGTATTTT
abundance: many; v_gene: TRBV5-6; d_gene: NA; j_gene: TRBJ2-7; CDR3aa: CASSLIGQSYEQYF; CDR3nt: TGTGCCAGCAGCTTGATAGGACAGTCCTACGAGCAGTACTTC
abundance: medium-sized; v_gene: TRBV5-1; d_gene: NA; j_gene: TRBJ1-1; CDR3aa: CASSLSTDTEAFF; CDR3nt: TGCGCCAGCAGCTTGTCTACAGACACTGAAGCTTTCTTT
abundance: many; v_gene: TRBV12-3/TRBV12-4; d_gene: TRBD1; j_gene: TRBJ2-7; CDR3aa: CASSNDRVRYEQYF; CDR3nt: TGTGCCAGCAGTAACGACAGGGTAAGGTACGAGCAGTACTTC
abundance: NA; v_gene: TRBV9; d_gene: NA; j_gene: TRBJ1-5; CDR3aa: CASSVGVRDSNQPQHF; CDR3nt: TGTGCCAGCAGCGTAGGGGTCAGGGATAGCAATCAGCCCCAGCATTTT
abundance: many; v_gene: TRBV5-1; d_gene: TRBD1; j_gene: TRBJ2-7; CDR3aa: CASSLQGTGTYEQYF; CDR3nt: TGCGCCAGCAGCTTGCAGGGGACAGGGACCTACGAGCAGTACTTC
abundance: many; v_gene: TRBV12-3/TRBV12-4; d_gene: NA; j_gene: TRBJ2-1; CDR3aa: CASRNHRSSYNEQFF; CDR3nt: TGTGCCAGCAGAAATCACAGGAGCTCCTACAATGAGCAGTTCTTC
abundance: many; v_gene: TRBV6-6; d_gene: NA; j_gene: TRBJ1-4; CDR3aa: CASSYRGEEKLFF; CDR3nt: TGTGCCAGCAGTTACAGGGGAGAGGAAAAACTGTTTTTT
abundance: many; v_gene: TRBV3-1; d_gene: NA; j_gene: TRBJ2-7; CDR3aa: CASSQAYEQYF; CDR3nt: TGTGCCAGCAGCCAAGCATACGAGCAGTACTTC
abundance: many; v_gene: TRBV9; d_gene: NA; j_gene: TRBJ1-1; CDR3aa: CASSVAPGEGKRERAFF; CDR3nt: TGTGCCAGCAGCGTAGCCCCTGGGGAGGGGAAGAGAGAGCGAGCTTTCTTT
abundance: NA; v_gene: TRBV9; d_gene: NA; j_gene: TRBJ2-2; CDR3aa: CASSTQGSGTGELFF; CDR3nt: TGTGCCAGCAGCACACAGGGCTCTGGCACCGGGGAGCTGTTTTTT
abundance: few; v_gene: TRBV5-1; d_gene: NA; j_gene: TRBJ1-2; CDR3aa: CASSPGGPGGYTF; CDR3nt: TGCGCCAGCAGCCCCGGGGGCCCAGGCGGCTACACCTTC
abundance: many; v_gene: TRBV12-3/TRBV12-4; d_gene: NA; j_gene: TRBJ1-1; CDR3aa: CASSLSPGGMNTEAFF; CDR3nt: TGTGCCAGCAGTTTGAGTCCGGGGGGGATGAACACTGAAGCTTTCTTT
abundance: NA; v_gene: TRBV5-1; d_gene: NA; j_gene: TRBJ2-7; CDR3aa: CASSLVSADTRPYEQYF; CDR3nt: TGCGCCAGCAGCTTGGTCAGCGCTGATACGAGACCCTACGAGCAGTACTTC
abundance: many; v_gene: TRBV7-7; d_gene: TRBD2; j_gene: TRBJ2-3; CDR3aa: CASRPLAGSTDTQYF; CDR3nt: TGTGCCAGCAGACCACTAGCGGGAAGCACAGATACGCAGTATTTT
abundance: few; v_gene: TRBV9; d_gene: NA; j_gene: TRBJ1-4; CDR3aa: CASSVDPGKNEKLFF; CDR3nt: TGTGCCAGCAGCGTAGACCCAGGGAAGAATGAAAAACTGTTTTTT
abundance: many; v_gene: TRBV7-2; d_gene: TRBD1; j_gene: TRBJ2-3; CDR3aa: CASSPHPGQGSDTQYF; CDR3nt: TGTGCCAGCAGCCCACACCCCGGACAGGGATCGGATACGCAGTATTTT